The 25 T cell receptor beta chains below all came from one sample that was sequenced in a study of blood T cell repertoires in COVID-19. Clones were sequenced by immunoSEQ multiplex PCR, and TCRdb holds only the in-frame ones, with some missing. The sample holds some 290,000 clones, roughly 90% seen once. The source material was PBMCs or T cells enriched from blood (not recorded which). The receptors stem from a woman aged 30 to 39 who had been exposed to COVID-19.

In this sample, this clone turned up once. The CDR3 spells CAVRDRRLNTEAFF. The DNA of the CDR3 is TGTGCCGTGCGGGACAGGCGCTTGAACACTGAAGCTTTCTTT. V and J are TRBV28 and TRBJ1-1; TRBD1 matches at 8 bases. CDR1 and CDR2 from the germline V gene are MDHEN and SYDVKM. The CDR3 extends over 14 amino acids. Germline trimming cut 11 bases from V and 0 bases from J; bases unmatched to any gene: 8.

The rearrangement links TRBV6-2 or TRBV6-3 to TRBJ1-2; D remains ambiguous. Germline loops: CDR1 MNHEY, CDR2 SVGEGT. Trimming shortened V by 5 bases and J by 4 bases, and 11 bases separated the two germline ends. This CDR3 is 13 amino acids long. CDR3 amino acids: CASSPTEGYGYTF. The CDR3 DNA reads TGTGCCAGCAGTCCAACAGAGGGCTATGGCTACACCTTC.

On this clone: Other nucleotide sequences from this sample produce the same CDR3. The chain employs TRBV19 and TRBJ1-1; 7 bases align to TRBD1. The CDR3 is made up of 13 amino acids. V shed 6 bases and J 3 bases; nucleotides not matched to a gene: 4. The germline gives CDR1 LNHDA, CDR2 SQIVND (reference sequence). For the CDR3, the DNA is TGTGCCAGTAGAGACAGGGCGGACACTGAAGCTTTCTTT. Protein sequence: CASRDRADTEAFF.

This clone was seen once. The chain employs TRBV6-4 and TRBJ1-5; TRBD1 agrees at 7 bases. Trimming removed 9 bases from V and 8 bases from J; junction bases left unmatched: 7. The CDR3 runs to 12 residues. Germline CDR1 and CDR2: MRHNA and SNTAGT. The CDR3 spells CARRDSQEPQHF. The CDR3 nucleotides are TGTGCCAGGAGGGACAGCCAGGAGCCCCAGCATTTT.

This chain connects TRBV14 to TRBJ1-2, with D hard to call. The CDR3 totals 13 residues. Germline V CDR1 and CDR2: SGHDN, FVKESK. V was pared by 3 bases and J by 8 bases, with 13 bases between. The CDR3 reads CASSHTRAAGYTF. The CDR3 DNA reads as TGTGCCAGCAGCCACACGCGGGCTGCAGGCTACACCTTC. The entire variable domain, with the rest obtained from reference TRBV14 and TRBJ1-2, is as follows: EAGVTQFPSHSVIEKGQTVTLRCDPISGHDNLYWYRRVMGKEIKFLLHFVKESKQDESGMPNNRFLAERTGGTYSTLKVQPAELEDSGVYFCASSHTRAAGYTFGSGTRLTVV.

The chain uses TRBV25-1 and TRBJ1-4, with D possibly being TRBD1 (6 bases). The CDR3 contains 15 residues. Germline CDR1 and CDR2: MGHDK and SYGVNS. The germline V and J ends were trimmed by 6 bases and 5 bases, with 16 bases remaining between them. CDR3 sequence: CASSRPGGRNEKLFF. CDR3 nucleotides: TGTGCCAGCAGCCGTCCCGGGGGGCGAAATGAAAAACTGTTTTTT.

The chain recombines TRBV10-3 with TRBJ2-1, with TRBD2 identical over 9 bases. Trimming cost V 10 bases and J 0 bases; bases outside gene matches: 4. CDR3 size: 14 residues. Germline V gene lookup returns CDR1 ENHRY and CDR2 SYGVKD. As DNA, the CDR3 is TGTGCCACGTTAGCGGGAGTCTCCTACAATGAGCAGTTCTTC. It codes for CATLAGVSYNEQFF.

V gene TRBV6-5 combines with J gene TRBJ1-5; D is unclear. Germline CDR1 is MNHEY and CDR2 is SVGAGI. This CDR3 is 15 amino acids long. V was pared by 2 bases and J by 5 bases, with 13 bases between. CDR3 DNA sequence: TGTGCCAGCAGTTACACGCCGGACGGGGATCAGCCCCAGCATTTT. Its protein is CASSYTPDGDQPQHF.

The rearrangement links TRBV3-1 (or the pseudogene TRBV3-2) to TRBJ1-1; 7 bases line up with TRBD1. CDR1 LGHDT and CDR2 YNNKEL come from the germline V gene (reference sequence). J lost 7 bases, V lost 3 bases, and 8 bases had no gene match. The CDR3 runs to 14 residues. CDR3 bases: TGTGCCAGCAGCCATCAGGGATGGACAGGTGAAGCTTTCTTT. Protein: CASSHQGWTGEAFF.

The chain has TRBV19 and TRBJ2-5; possibly TRBD1 for D (6 bases). Germline CDR1 reads LNHDA; CDR2 reads SQIVND (reference sequence). The CDR3 has 16 amino acids. Trimming removed 1 base at V and 4 bases at J, with 16 bases between. CDR3 DNA sequence: TGTGCCAGTAGTATAGGGCCGGATATCAGGGGAGAGACCCAGTACTTC. Translation gives CASSIGPDIRGETQYF.

The chain carries TRBV4-3 and TRBJ1-6; D is uncertain. CDR1 and CDR2 from the germline V gene are LGHNA and YSLEER. This CDR3 is 18 amino acids long. V was pared by 0 bases and J by 2 bases, with 14 bases between. The CDR3 region has the DNA TGCGCCAGCAGCCAAGACTATAACCCGGGAACCTATAATTCACCCCTCCACTTT. The encoded protein is CASSQDYNPGTYNSPLHF.

The V gene is TRBV7-2, the J gene TRBJ2-1; 13 bases line up with TRBD2. CDR3 length: 15 residues. In germline, CDR1 is SGHTA, CDR2 FQGNSA. V was clipped by 5 bases and J by 9 bases; unmatched bases: 7. The DNA for the CDR3 is TGTGCCAGCAGCCCTACTAGCGGGGGGGCCGGTGAGCAGTTCTTC. This encodes CASSPTSGGAGEQFF. The entire variable domain, with the rest obtained from reference TRBV7-2 and TRBJ2-1, is as follows: GAGVSQSPSNKVTEKGKDVELRCDPISGHTALYWYRQSLGQGLEFLIYFQGNSAPDKSGLPSDRFSAERTGGSVSTLTIQRTQQEDSAVYLCASSPTSGGAGEQFFGPGTRLTVL.

A note on this clone: Other DNA sequences in this sample translate to the same CDR3. The CDR3 DNA reads TGTGCCAGCAGCTTGACATCAACTAATGAAAAACTGTTTTTT. This gives the protein CASSLTSTNEKLFF. The genes are TRBV7-9 and TRBJ1-4; no clear D. The CDR3 has 14 amino acids. V gave up 3 bases and J gave up 0 bases, with 5 bases separating them. The germline gives CDR1 SEHNR, CDR2 FQNEAQ (reference sequence).

This rearrangement joins TRBV2 to TRBJ2-5, with TRBD1 identical over 9 bases. The length of the CDR3 is 14 residues. Per germline, CDR1 SNHLY and CDR2 FYNNEI. Trimming at V came to 4 bases and at J to 5 bases, leaving 5 bases not matched to a gene. The CDR3 is CASSAQGQGETQYF. The CDR3 DNA reads TGTGCCAGCAGTGCACAGGGACAGGGTGAGACCCAGTACTTC.

As regards this clone: One end of the junction does not line up with germline, which may come from a read error. The chain links TRBV5-1 to TRBJ1-2; D is uncertain. From germline, CDR1 is SGHRS and CDR2 YFSETQ. The CDR3 loop spans 14 amino acids. CDR3 sequence (DNA): TGCGCCAGCAGAGCGGGGTACAGTAACAATGGCTACACCTTC. Its translation is CASRAGYSNNGYTF.

This chain connects TRBV5-4 to TRBJ2-5, with 11 positions matching TRBD2. The CDR3 extends over 18 amino acids. V was pared by 3 bases and J by 5 bases, with 15 bases of the junction left unmatched. Germline assignment: CDR1 SGHNT and CDR2 YYREEE (reference sequence). CDR3 nucleotides: TGTGCCAGCAGCTCCTACGGTAGCGGGGGGGTCGGAGTGGAGACCCAGTACTTC. Its protein product is CASSSYGSGGVGVETQYF.

In this sample, this clone turned up once. This chain joins TRBV19 and TRBJ1-4; 7 positions agree with TRBD1. The CDR3 is 14 residues long. Per germline, CDR1 LNHDA and CDR2 SQIVND (reference sequence). The V segment lost 6 bases and the J segment 4 bases; nucleotides outside the gene matches: 5. The DNA for the CDR3 is TGTGCCAGTAGGCCGGGACAGAATAATGAAAAACTGTTTTTT. It specifies CASRPGQNNEKLFF.

A single count supports this clone. This sequence joins TRBV5-1 and TRBJ2-3, with TRBD2 identical over 16 bases. This CDR3 has 17 amino acids. J lost 3 bases, V lost 3 bases, and 4 bases had no gene match. Germline V CDR1 and CDR2: SGHRS, YFSETQ. In DNA form, the CDR3 reads TGCGCCAGCAGCTCGGGACTAGCGGGGGGGCGGACAGATACGCAGTATTTT. As protein: CASSSGLAGGRTDTQYF.

The CDR3 is CASSFLRERNQPQHF. The CDR3 nucleotides read TGCGCCAGCAGTTTCTTGAGGGAGCGCAATCAGCCCCAGCATTTT. The rearrangement uses TRBV5-1 and TRBJ1-5; D uncertain. Germline assignment: CDR1 SGHRS and CDR2 YFSETQ. There are 15 residues in the CDR3. Trimming took off 5 bases at V and 2 bases at J, with 14 bases between the two ends.

The rearrangement links TRBV3-1 (or the pseudogene TRBV3-2) to TRBJ1-6, with D possibly being TRBD1 (6 bases). The germline gives CDR1 LGHDT, CDR2 YNNKEL (reference sequence). Trimming pared 3 bases from V and 8 bases from J, leaving 17 bases between. CDR3 size: 16 residues. CDR3 coding DNA: TGTGCCAGCAGCCACTTGCCGACAGGAAAATATTCACCCCTCCACTTT. Translation gives CASSHLPTGKYSPLHF.

The chain recombines TRBV9 with TRBJ1-1; no definite D call. Trimming stripped 0 bases from V and 0 bases from J, with 12 bases between. Germline CDR1 and CDR2: SGDLS and YYNGEE. The CDR3 contains 16 residues. This CDR3 reads CASSVGEGRLNTEAFF. DNA for the CDR3: TGTGCCAGCAGCGTAGGGGAAGGGAGATTGAACACTGAAGCTTTCTTT.

The V call is TRBV4-3, the J call TRBJ1-4, with TRBD1 matching 9 bases. Germline CDR1 LGHNA, CDR2 YSLEER. Trimming removed 0 bases from V and 7 bases from J; junction bases left unmatched: 6. This CDR3 comprises 16 residues. The CDR3 DNA reads as TGCGCCAGCAGCCAAGATCACGGGACAGGGAGTGAAAAACTGTTTTTT. Its translation: CASSQDHGTGSEKLFF.

This clone was observed a few times. The rearrangement uses TRBV2 and TRBJ1-6; TRBD1 matches 7 bases. The J segment lost 6 bases and the V segment lost 6 bases, leaving 11 bases of the junction unmatched. Germline CDR1 and CDR2: SNHLY and FYNNEI. The CDR3 covers 16 residues. The CDR3 region has the DNA TGTGCCAGCAGCCGCCTGGGACAGAGAGTTAATTCACCCCTCCACTTT. Translating gives CASSRLGQRVNSPLHF. Looking up the rest from reference TRBV2 and TRBJ1-6 gives the full variable domain: EPEVTQTPSHQVTQMGQEVILRCVPISNHLYFYWYRQILGQKVEFLVSFYNNEISEKSEIFDDQFSVERPDGSNFTLKIRSTKLEDSAMYFCASSRLGQRVNSPLHFGNGTRLTVT.

This clone was seen just once. The rearrangement links TRBV4-1 to TRBJ2-5; 9 nucleotides line up with TRBD2. The germline CDR1 and CDR2 sequences are MGHRA and YSYEKL. V was pared by 2 bases and J by 2 bases, with 9 bases of the junction left unmatched. The CDR3 has 17 residues. The CDR3 spells CASSQSDGTSTQETQYF. Here the CDR3 DNA reads TGCGCCAGCAGCCAAAGTGATGGGACTAGCACTCAAGAGACCCAGTACTTC.

The chain uses TRBV10-3 and TRBJ1-3; TRBD1 matches 9 bases. With 4 bases clipped from V and 4 bases from J, the junction kept 8 bases outside the gene matches. CDR3 size: 16 residues. Germline loops: CDR1 ENHRY, CDR2 SYGVKD. CDR3 DNA sequence: TGTGCCATCAGTGCAAATACAGGGGGCGCAGGAAACACCATATATTTT. This sequence encodes CAISANTGGAGNTIYF.